These 31 T cell receptor beta chains share one sample of origin, sequenced in a study of blood T cell repertoires in COVID-19. Profiled with immunoSEQ multiplex PCR; TCRdb holds only in-frame clones, not every one. The sample has fewer than 90,000 clones; roughly 85% are singletons. Specimen: peripheral blood. The receptors stem from a young man with acute or convalescent COVID-19.

In its sample, this clone was seen once. V gene TRBV7-8 combines with J gene TRBJ1-2, with TRBD1 identical over 9 bases. The CDR3 sequence is 14 residues long. V lost 5 bases and J lost 5; bases outside the gene matches: 6. Per germline, CDR1 SGHVS and CDR2 FQNEAQ. The CDR3 DNA reads TGTGCCAGCAGCCGACGGGACAGGGATTATGGCTACACCTTC. Amino acid sequence: CASSRRDRDYGYTF.

The genes are TRBV7-6 and TRBJ2-1; D is perhaps TRBD2 (5 bases). The V end was cut by 5 bases, the J end by 7 bases, with 12 bases between. The CDR3 runs to 13 residues. CDR1 SGHVS and CDR2 FNYEAQ come from the germline V gene. The CDR3 spells CASSPSRGNEQFF. The CDR3 nucleotides are TGTGCCAGCAGCCCGAGTCGGGGTAATGAGCAGTTCTTC.

This clone was seen ten or more times. This chain links TRBV13 with TRBJ1-1, with D perhaps matching TRBD1 (6 bases). Germline CDR1 and CDR2: PRHDT and FYEKMQ (reference sequence). The V gene lost 2 bases and the J gene lost 3 bases, with 10 bases spanning the gap. The CDR3 is 14 amino acids. The CDR3 loop reads CASSLNGGHTEAFF. CDR3 in DNA: TGTGCCAGCAGCTTAAATGGGGGCCACACTGAAGCTTTCTTT.

The chain carries TRBV4-3 and TRBJ2-1; 12 bases fit TRBD2. CDR1 is LGHNA, CDR2 YSLEER, per germline. The CDR3 contains 14 residues. Trimming took 3 bases from V and 9 from J; bases not matched to a gene: 3. The CDR3 DNA reads TGCGCCAGCAGCCAGCAACTAGCGGGGGGTGAGCAGTTCTTC. Encoded protein: CASSQQLAGGEQFF.

For this clone: Other DNA sequences in this sample translate to the same CDR3. The chain employs TRBV28 and TRBJ2-7; 9 nucleotides align to TRBD1. Losses at the gene ends were 5 bases for V and 3 bases for J; bases not matched to a gene: 2. The CDR3 spans 13 residues. CDR1 and CDR2 (germline): MDHEN, SYDVKM. The CDR3 DNA is TGTGCCAGCAGTCTGACAGGGGGCTACGAGCAGTACTTC. Protein: CASSLTGGYEQYF.

This sequence joins TRBV30 and TRBJ2-6; TRBD2 is a possible D gene (5 bases). Between the trimmed V and J ends, which lost 4 bases and 2 bases, there was a span of 9 bases. The CDR3 loop spans 14 amino acids. Looked up from germline, CDR1 is GTSNPN and CDR2 is SVGIG (reference sequence). This chain's CDR3 is CAWIGSTGANVLTF. The CDR3 nucleotides are TGTGCCTGGATTGGGAGCACTGGGGCCAACGTCCTGACTTTC.

The chain couples TRBV3-1 (or the pseudogene TRBV3-2) to TRBJ1-5; D might be TRBD1 (6 bases). CDR1 and CDR2 (germline): LGHDT, YNNKEL (reference sequence). V shed 4 bases and J shed 8 bases, with 9 bases lying between them. The CDR3 covers 12 residues. The CDR3 loop reads CASSRKGEPQHF. The DNA of the CDR3 is TGTGCCAGCAGCCGGAAGGGGGAGCCCCAGCATTTT.

This clone turned up a few times. The gene calls are TRBV27 and TRBJ1-1; unclear D gene. There are 14 residues in the CDR3. V was cut by 6 bases and J by 1 base, with 12 bases left in between. Germline V gene sequence: CDR1 MNHEY, CDR2 SMNVEV (reference sequence). DNA for the CDR3: TGTGCCAGCAGCGCATTTCCAGGGAACACTGAAGCTTTCTTT. It yields the protein CASSAFPGNTEAFF.

The CDR3 loop reads CASSSHRGGGNIQYF. The CDR3 DNA reads as TGTGCCAGCAGCTCACACAGGGGGGGAGGAAACATTCAGTACTTC. V and J are TRBV7-8 and TRBJ2-4; D might be TRBD1 (8 bases). Germline CDR1 is SGHVS and CDR2 is FQNEAQ. The CDR3 is made up of 15 amino acids. Trimming left V 4 bases short and J 6 bases short, with 16 bases between.

In its sample, this clone was seen a few times. The chain has TRBV10-2 and TRBJ2-1; a weak D match, TRBD1 (5 bases). Trimming removed 1 base at V and 7 bases at J, with 14 bases between. Germline V gene lookup returns CDR1 WSHSY and CDR2 SAAADI. This CDR3 comprises 15 residues. CDR3 amino acids: CASSELVQAGNEQFF. CDR3 in DNA: TGCGCCAGCAGTGAGTTGGTGCAGGCAGGGAATGAGCAGTTCTTC.

The chain employs TRBV5-6 and TRBJ1-5, with D perhaps TRBD1 (6 bases). Trimming removed 4 bases from V and 0 bases from J, with 8 bases in between. The germline CDR1 and CDR2 sequences are SGHDT and YYEEEE. CDR3 length: 14 amino acids. CDR3 coding DNA: TGTGCCAGCAGCGGACAGAATAGCAATCAGCCCCAGCATTTT. This sequence encodes CASSGQNSNQPQHF.

This clone was recorded once. The chain has TRBV7-3 and TRBJ2-2; TRBD2 matches 7 bases. The CDR3 length is 18 residues. Germline V gene lookup returns CDR1 SGHTA and CDR2 FQGTGA. The junction had 14 bases not matched to a gene; V was cut back by 2 bases and J by 5 bases. The CDR3 here is CASSLEPVGGGGTGELFF. The DNA of the CDR3 is TGTGCCAGCAGCTTAGAGCCCGTCGGCGGGGGAGGAACCGGGGAGCTGTTTTTT.

The chain recombines TRBV9 with TRBJ2-7, with 8 bases that match TRBD2. The CDR3 has 15 amino acids. Germline trimming cut 0 bases from V and 5 bases from J; bases unmatched to any gene: 7. The germline gives CDR1 SGDLS, CDR2 YYNGEE. CDR3 coding DNA: TGTGCCAGCAGCGTAGCAAGCGGGAGAATCCACGAGCAGTACTTC. Its protein is CASSVASGRIHEQYF.

The chain has TRBV4-3 and TRBJ2-6; D unclear. Trimming pared 4 bases from V and 0 bases from J, leaving 4 bases between. The CDR3 loop spans 14 amino acids. CDR1 and CDR2 (germline): LGHNA, YSLEER. Written as DNA, the CDR3 is TGCGCCAGCAGCCTCCGCTCTGGGGCCAACGTCCTGACTTTC. It codes for CASSLRSGANVLTF.

The chain recombines TRBV5-1 with TRBJ2-1; TRBD2 is a possible D gene (6 bases). Trimming took off 3 bases at V and 7 bases at J, with 17 bases between the two ends. This CDR3 contains 15 residues. Germline V lookup: CDR1 SGHRS, CDR2 YFSETQ. For the CDR3, the DNA is TGCGCCAGCAGCTCCGGTGGAGGGACCAAGAATGAGCAGTTCTTC. Protein: CASSSGGGTKNEQFF.

The chain has TRBV7-3 and TRBJ2-2; 8 bases map to TRBD1. The germline CDR1 and CDR2 sequences are SGHTA and FQGTGA. The CDR3 sequence is 15 residues long. The V segment lost 4 bases and the J segment 5 bases; nucleotides outside the gene matches: 6. The CDR3 DNA reads TGTGCCAGCAGCTCAGGGGGCGCTGGGACCGGGGAGCTGTTTTTT. Translating it yields CASSSGGAGTGELFF.

The chain combines TRBV12-3 or TRBV12-4 with TRBJ2-3; D ambiguous. The germline V and J ends were trimmed by 3 bases and 5 bases, with 6 bases remaining between them. This CDR3 spans 12 amino acids. The CDR3 is CASSFNLDTQYF. DNA for the CDR3: TGTGCCAGCAGTTTTAATCTAGATACGCAGTATTTT.

The rearrangement joins TRBV28 to TRBJ1-5, with TRBD1 identical over 8 bases. Germline trimming cut 8 bases from V and 3 bases from J; bases unmatched to any gene: 6. This CDR3 region has 14 residues. Looked up from germline, CDR1 is MDHEN and CDR2 is SYDVKM. CDR3 amino acids: CASRDRSFNQPQHF. DNA for the CDR3: TGTGCCAGCCGGGACAGGTCATTCAATCAGCCCCAGCATTTT. Full variable domain (outside the CDR3, taken from reference TRBV28 and TRBJ1-5): DVKVTQSSRYLVKRTGEKVFLECVQDMDHENMFWYRQDPGLGLRLIYFSYDVKMKEKGDIPEGYSVSREKKERFSLILESASTNQTSMYLCASRDRSFNQPQHFGDGTRLSIL.

This sequence joins TRBV30 and TRBJ1-2; D perhaps matches TRBD1 (5 bases). The CDR3 is 12 amino acids. Germline assignment: CDR1 GTSNPN and CDR2 SVGIG (reference sequence). Trimming pared 2 bases from V and 4 bases from J, leaving 8 bases between. CDR3 sequence: CAWSTGSYGYTF. The DNA of the CDR3 is TGTGCCTGGAGTACAGGCTCCTATGGCTACACCTTC.

The V gene is TRBV2, the J gene TRBJ1-5, with unresolved D. Germline CDR1 is SNHLY and CDR2 is FYNNEI. The CDR3 covers 15 residues. V shed 6 bases and J shed 6 bases, with 18 bases lying between them. The DNA for the CDR3 is TGTGCCAGCAGGGAGGGCCGCCTGCATGCTCAGCCCCAGCATTTT. Its translation is CASREGRLHAQPQHF.

The chain employs TRBV18 and TRBJ1-5, with TRBD1 matching 7 bases. Trimming cost V 6 bases and J 6 bases; bases outside gene matches: 8. Germline CDR1 is KGHSH and CDR2 is LQKENI. CDR3 length equals 14 residues. CDR3 sequence reads: CASSTDRVGQPQHF. For the CDR3, the DNA is TGTGCCAGCTCCACTGACAGGGTCGGTCAGCCCCAGCATTTT.

This chain connects TRBV7-3 to TRBJ2-1; 9 nucleotides agree with TRBD2. The trim removed 5 bases at V and 13 bases at J, leaving 9 bases unmatched. Germline lookup yields CDR1 SGHTA and CDR2 FQGTGA. CDR3 length: 13 amino acids. CDR3 DNA sequence: TGTGCCAGCAGCGCATCCGGGACTAGCAGACAGTTCTTC. The encoded protein is CASSASGTSRQFF. The full variable domain, completed using reference TRBV7-3 and TRBJ2-1, is GAGVSQTPSNKVTEKGKYVELRCDPISGHTALYWYRQSLGQGPEFLIYFQGTGAADDSGLPNDRFFAVRPEGSVSTLKIQRTERGDSAVYLCASSASGTSRQFFGPGTRLTVL.

CDR3 coding DNA: TGTGCCAGCAGTCGCTTTCGGGGGGCGTATGAAAAACTGTTTTTT. Protein sequence: CASSRFRGAYEKLFF. The chain combines TRBV6-5 with TRBJ1-4; tentative D call: TRBD1 (6 bases). Trimming cost V 5 bases and J 6 bases, with 16 bases left between them. The CDR3 sequence is 15 residues long. The germline CDR1 and CDR2 sequences are MNHEY and SVGAGI.

The V gene is TRBV12-3 or TRBV12-4, the J gene TRBJ1-2; D remains unclear. This CDR3 is 12 amino acids long. V was pared by 1 base and J by 7 bases, with 7 bases between. The CDR3 loop reads CASSLGTSGYTF. CDR3 in DNA: TGTGCCAGCAGTTTAGGCACATCTGGCTACACCTTC.

J is TRBJ1-2 and V is TRBV7-2, with TRBD1 matching over 9 bases. Looked up from germline, CDR1 is SGHTA and CDR2 is FQGNSA. The CDR3 totals 15 residues. The ends lost 1 base at V and 6 bases at J; junction bases unmatched: 6. The CDR3 DNA reads as TGTGCCAGCAGCTTAGAATGGACAGGGGTAAATGGCTACACCTTC. Protein: CASSLEWTGVNGYTF. The complete variable domain, with remaining parts taken from reference TRBV7-2 and TRBJ1-2, reads GAGVSQSPSNKVTEKGKDVELRCDPISGHTALYWYRQSLGQGLEFLIYFQGNSAPDKSGLPSDRFSAERTGGSVSTLTIQRTQQEDSAVYLCASSLEWTGVNGYTFGSGTRLTVV.

DNA of the CDR3: TGCGCCAGCAGCCAAGATCCTAACTTGGCGGGAGCTCAAGAGACCCAGTACTTC. Protein: CASSQDPNLAGAQETQYF. This chain uses TRBV4-1 with TRBJ2-5; 7 nucleotides align to TRBD2. Trimming at V came to 0 bases and at J to 2 bases, leaving 12 bases not matched to a gene. The CDR3 runs 18 residues. CDR1 MGHRA and CDR2 YSYEKL come from the germline V gene.

The chain couples TRBV14 to TRBJ2-5; 8 nucleotides line up with TRBD1. This CDR3 is 14 amino acids long. Per the germline V gene, CDR1 is SGHDN and CDR2 is FVKESK. The J segment lost 4 bases and the V segment lost 4 bases, leaving 5 bases of the junction unmatched. The CDR3 is CASSPPGTGETQYF. The CDR3 coding sequence is TGTGCCAGCAGCCCCCCTGGGACAGGAGAGACCCAGTACTTC. Looking up the rest from reference TRBV14 and TRBJ2-5 gives the full variable domain: EAGVTQFPSHSVIEKGQTVTLRCDPISGHDNLYWYRRVMGKEIKFLLHFVKESKQDESGMPNNRFLAERTGGTYSTLKVQPAELEDSGVYFCASSPPGTGETQYFGPGTRLLVL.

The J gene is TRBJ2-2, the V gene TRBV11-2; 8 positions match TRBD2. Germline trimming cut 3 bases from V and 5 bases from J; bases unmatched to any gene: 11. The CDR3 covers 17 residues. Germline CDR1 SGHAT, CDR2 FQNNGV. The CDR3: CASSFPPGGPRTGELFF. CDR3 sequence (DNA): TGTGCCAGCAGCTTCCCCCCGGGAGGGCCGCGGACCGGGGAGCTGTTTTTT.

The rearrangement joins TRBV7-3 to TRBJ2-1; 8 bases line up with TRBD2. The CDR3 is 14 amino acids. The J segment lost 4 bases and the V segment lost 5 bases, leaving 4 bases of the junction unmatched. The germline gives CDR1 SGHTA, CDR2 FQGTGA. The CDR3 DNA follows: TGTGCCAGCAGCCCGGGGGGGGCTTACAATGAGCAGTTCTTC. It codes for CASSPGGAYNEQFF.

The chain combines TRBV19 with TRBJ1-1, with D possibly being TRBD1 (5 bases). Germline loops: CDR1 LNHDA, CDR2 SQIVND (reference sequence). V was pared by 4 bases and J by 2 bases, with 11 bases between. This CDR3 contains 14 residues. The CDR3 DNA reads TGTGCCAGTAGTAAGGTTGACAGCAACACTGAAGCTTTCTTT. Protein product: CASSKVDSNTEAFF.

V gene TRBV25-1 combines with J gene TRBJ1-1; D is unclear. Germline V gene sequence: CDR1 MGHDK, CDR2 SYGVNS. The CDR3 contains 13 residues. V lost 6 bases to trimming and J lost 0 bases, with 8 bases between them. The CDR3 reads CASREFMNTEAFF. The CDR3 DNA is TGTGCCAGCAGGGAGTTCATGAACACTGAAGCTTTCTTT.